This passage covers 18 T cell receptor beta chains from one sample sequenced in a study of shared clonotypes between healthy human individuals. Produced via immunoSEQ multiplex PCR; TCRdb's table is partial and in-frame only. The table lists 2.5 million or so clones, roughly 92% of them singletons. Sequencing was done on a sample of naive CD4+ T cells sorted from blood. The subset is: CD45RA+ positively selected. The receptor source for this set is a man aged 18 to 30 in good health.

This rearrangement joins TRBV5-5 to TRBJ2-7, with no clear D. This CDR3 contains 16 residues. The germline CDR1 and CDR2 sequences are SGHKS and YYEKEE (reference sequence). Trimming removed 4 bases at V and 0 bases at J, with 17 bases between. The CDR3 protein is CASSLTSAPFSYEQYF. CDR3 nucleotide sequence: TGTGCCAGCAGCCTGACGTCCGCGCCGTTCTCCTACGAGCAGTACTTC.

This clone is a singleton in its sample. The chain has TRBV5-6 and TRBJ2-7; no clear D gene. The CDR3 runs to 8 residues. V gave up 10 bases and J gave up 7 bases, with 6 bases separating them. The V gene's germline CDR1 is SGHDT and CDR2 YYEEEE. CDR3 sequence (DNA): TGTGCCTTACAAGAGCAGTACTTC. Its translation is CALQEQYF.

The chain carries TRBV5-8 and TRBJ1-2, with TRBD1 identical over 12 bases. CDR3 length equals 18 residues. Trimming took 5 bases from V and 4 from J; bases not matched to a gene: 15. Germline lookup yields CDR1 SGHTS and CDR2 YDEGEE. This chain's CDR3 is CASRRPGTGGSRVYGYTF. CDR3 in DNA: TGTGCCAGCAGGCGTCCCGGGACAGGGGGCTCCCGGGTCTATGGCTACACCTTC. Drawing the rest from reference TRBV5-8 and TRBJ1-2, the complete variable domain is EAGVTQSPTHLIKTRGQQATLRCSPISGHTSVYWYQQALGLGLQFLLWYDEGEERNRGNFPPRFSGRQFPNYSSELNVNALELEDSALYLCASRRPGTGGSRVYGYTFGSGTRLTVV.

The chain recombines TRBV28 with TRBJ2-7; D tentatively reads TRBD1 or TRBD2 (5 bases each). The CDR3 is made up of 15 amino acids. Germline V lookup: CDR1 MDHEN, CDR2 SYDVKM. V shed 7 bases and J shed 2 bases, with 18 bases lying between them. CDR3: CASTPGTSPTYEQYF. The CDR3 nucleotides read TGTGCCAGCACCCCGGGGACCAGTCCGACCTACGAGCAGTACTTC.

The CDR3 coding sequence is TGTGCCAGCAGTTTATCTTACGGGGGGGGCTCCTACGAGCAGTACTTC. Protein product: CASSLSYGGGSYEQYF. The chain recombines TRBV27 with TRBJ2-7; 8 positions agree with TRBD2. In germline, CDR1 is MNHEY, CDR2 SMNVEV (reference sequence). V shed 0 bases, J shed 0 bases, and the junction held 4 bases outside the gene matches. There are 16 residues in the CDR3.

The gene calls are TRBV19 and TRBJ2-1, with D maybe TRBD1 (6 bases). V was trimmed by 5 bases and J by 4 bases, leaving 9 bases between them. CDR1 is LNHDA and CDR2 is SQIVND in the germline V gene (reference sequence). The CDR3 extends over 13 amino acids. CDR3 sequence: CASSRQGYNEQFF. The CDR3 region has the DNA TGTGCCAGTAGTCGTCAGGGGTACAATGAGCAGTTCTTC.

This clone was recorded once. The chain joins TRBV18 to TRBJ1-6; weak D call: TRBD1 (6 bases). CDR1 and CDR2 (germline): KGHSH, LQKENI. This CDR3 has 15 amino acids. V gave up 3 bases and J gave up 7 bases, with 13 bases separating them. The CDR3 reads CASSPIGQPNSPLHF. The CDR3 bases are TGTGCCAGCTCACCCATTGGACAGCCAAATTCACCCCTCCACTTT.

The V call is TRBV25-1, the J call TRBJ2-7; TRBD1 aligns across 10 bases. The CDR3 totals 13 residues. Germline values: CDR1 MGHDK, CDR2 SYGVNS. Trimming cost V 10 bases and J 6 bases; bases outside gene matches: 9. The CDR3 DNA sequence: TGTGCCATCTCCGGGACAGGGGTAGGCGAGCAGTACTTC. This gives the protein CAISGTGVGEQYF.

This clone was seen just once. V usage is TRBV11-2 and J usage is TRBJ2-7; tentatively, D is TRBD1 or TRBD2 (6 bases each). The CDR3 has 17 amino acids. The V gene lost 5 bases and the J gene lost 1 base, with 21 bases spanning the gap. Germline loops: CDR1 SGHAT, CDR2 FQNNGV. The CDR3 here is CASSPRTGAGRSYEQYF. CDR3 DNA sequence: TGTGCCAGCAGCCCAAGGACGGGGGCCGGAAGGTCCTACGAGCAGTACTTC.

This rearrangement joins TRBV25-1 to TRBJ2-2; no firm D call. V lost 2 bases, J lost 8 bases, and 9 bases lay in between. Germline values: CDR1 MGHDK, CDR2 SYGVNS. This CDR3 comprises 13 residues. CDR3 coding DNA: TGTGCCAGCAGTGAACGGCTCGGAGGGGAGCTGTTTTTT. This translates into CASSERLGGELFF.

CDR3 nucleotides: TGTGCCAGTAGTATAGATATCATAACGGGAGTAGAAGCTTTCTTT. Encoded protein: CASSIDIITGVEAFF. The chain joins TRBV19 to TRBJ1-1, with D uncertain. Trimming took off 0 bases at V and 8 bases at J, with 16 bases between the two ends. This CDR3 has 15 amino acids. Per the germline V gene, CDR1 is LNHDA and CDR2 is SQIVND (reference sequence).

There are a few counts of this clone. The CDR3 nucleotides read TGCAGCGTTGACAAGAACACTGAAGCTTTCTTT. It translates to CSVDKNTEAFF. V gene TRBV29-1 combines with J gene TRBJ1-1; no definite D call. The V end lost 3 bases, the J end lost 1 base, and 3 bases lay between the germline ends. The germline V gene has CDR1 SQVTM and CDR2 ANQGSEA. CDR3 length: 11 amino acids.

CDR3 sequence (DNA): TGTGCCAGCAGCCCGTCGGGACAGGAGAATGAAAAACTGTTTTTT. This encodes CASSPSGQENEKLFF. The gene calls are TRBV7-2 and TRBJ1-4; 8 bases map to TRBD1. V shed 5 bases, J shed 5 bases, and the junction held 7 bases outside the gene matches. The CDR3 is made up of 15 amino acids. Germline lookup yields CDR1 SGHTA and CDR2 FQGNSA.

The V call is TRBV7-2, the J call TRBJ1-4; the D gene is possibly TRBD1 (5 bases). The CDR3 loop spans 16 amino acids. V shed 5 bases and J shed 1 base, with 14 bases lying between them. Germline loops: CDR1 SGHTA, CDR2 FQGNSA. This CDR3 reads CASSLRGGRTNEKLFF. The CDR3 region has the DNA TGTGCCAGCAGCCTGCGGGGGGGGAGAACTAATGAAAAACTGTTTTTT.

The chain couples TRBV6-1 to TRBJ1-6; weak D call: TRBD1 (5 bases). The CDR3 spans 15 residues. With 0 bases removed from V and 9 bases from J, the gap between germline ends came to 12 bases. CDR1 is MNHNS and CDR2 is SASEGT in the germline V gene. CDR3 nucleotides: TGTGCCAGCAGTGAAGCATTACAGGCGGCTTCACCCCTCCACTTT. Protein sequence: CASSEALQAASPLHF.

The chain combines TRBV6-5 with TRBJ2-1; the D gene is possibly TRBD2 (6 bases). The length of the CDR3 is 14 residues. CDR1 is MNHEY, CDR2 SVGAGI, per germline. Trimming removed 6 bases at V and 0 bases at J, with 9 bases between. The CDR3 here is CASRTSFSYNEQFF. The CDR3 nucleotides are TGTGCCAGCAGAACTAGCTTCTCCTACAATGAGCAGTTCTTC.

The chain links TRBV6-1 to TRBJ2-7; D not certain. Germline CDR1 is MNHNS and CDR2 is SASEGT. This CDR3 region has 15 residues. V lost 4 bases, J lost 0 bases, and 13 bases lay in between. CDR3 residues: CASSVGPSLSYEQYF. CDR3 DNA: TGTGCCAGCAGTGTTGGTCCCTCCCTCTCCTACGAGCAGTACTTC.

CDR3 protein: CASSYIGYRGDEVEFF. Here the CDR3 DNA reads TGTGCCAGCAGTTACATCGGGTATAGAGGGGACGAGGTCGAATTCTTC. The chain joins TRBV6-5 to TRBJ2-1; perhaps D is TRBD1 or TRBD2 (5 bases each). Germline V lookup: CDR1 MNHEY, CDR2 SVGAGI. With 2 bases removed from V and 16 bases from J, the gap between germline ends came to 27 bases. The CDR3 consists of 16 residues.